The 10 T cell receptor beta chains listed next were all sequenced from one sample in a study of blood T cell repertoires in COVID-19. Assay used: immunoSEQ multiplex PCR; TCRdb lists only in-frame clones, some missing. The repertoire includes more than 300,000 clones, roughly 90% of them detected once, and more than 5.5% sits in the top ten. Sequenced input: peripheral blood. Receptors originate from a woman aged 70-85 years with COVID-19, enrolled during active disease.

The chain couples TRBV28 to TRBJ1-2; the D gene is possibly TRBD1 (6 bases). The V gene's germline CDR1 is MDHEN and CDR2 SYDVKM. This CDR3 spans 14 amino acids. The V end was cut by 6 bases, the J end by 4 bases, with 15 bases between. In DNA form, the CDR3 reads TGTGCCAGCAGACTACAGGGTGAGGTCTATGGCTACACCTTC. Its translation is CASRLQGEVYGYTF.

The V and J genes are TRBV5-8 and TRBJ2-7; 9 bases map to TRBD2. V lost 4 bases to trimming and J lost 4 bases; unmatched junction nucleotides: 12. In germline, CDR1 is SGHTS, CDR2 YDEGEE. The CDR3 consists of 16 residues. CDR3 region: CASSPVTGLARYEQYF. Written as DNA, the CDR3 is TGTGCCAGCAGCCCCGTCACGGGACTAGCTCGGTACGAGCAGTACTTC.

This clone has just one count. This chain connects TRBV5-1 to TRBJ2-1, with TRBD2 matching 12 bases. The CDR3 runs 16 residues. V shed 0 bases and J 4 bases; nucleotides not matched to a gene: 2. Per germline, CDR1 SGHRS and CDR2 YFSETQ. The CDR3 is CASSLELAGGYNEQFF. The CDR3 bases are TGCGCCAGCAGCTTGGAACTAGCGGGGGGTTACAATGAGCAGTTCTTC.

The chain couples TRBV19 to TRBJ2-1; 8 bases are a match to TRBD1. Per the germline V gene, CDR1 is LNHDA and CDR2 is SQIVND (reference sequence). The CDR3 consists of 13 residues. Trimming removed 8 bases from V and 8 bases from J; junction bases left unmatched: 8. CDR3 region: CASLSRDRHEQFF. The CDR3 DNA follows: TGTGCCAGTCTGAGCCGGGACAGGCATGAGCAGTTCTTC.

This rearrangement joins TRBV6-5 to TRBJ1-2; TRBD1 aligns across 8 bases. The length of the CDR3 is 15 residues. From germline, CDR1 is MNHEY and CDR2 SVGAGI. With 5 bases clipped from V and 0 bases from J, the junction kept 5 bases outside the gene matches. CDR3 loop: CASSIIQGANYGYTF. CDR3 in DNA: TGTGCCAGCAGTATCATACAGGGGGCTAACTATGGCTACACCTTC.

The J gene is TRBJ1-1, the V gene TRBV7-2; D unclear. Germline CDR1 SGHTA, CDR2 FQGNSA. The CDR3 has 12 amino acids. The V end lost 7 bases, the J end lost 6 bases, and 12 bases lay between the germline ends. The CDR3 here is CASNAGNAEAFF. The CDR3 region has the DNA TGTGCCAGCAATGCGGGAAACGCTGAAGCTTTCTTT.

The genes are TRBV6-5 and TRBJ2-5, with 8 bases that match TRBD2. V trimming: 7 bases; J trimming: 3 bases; junction bases outside the gene matches: 4. In germline, CDR1 is MNHEY, CDR2 SVGAGI. This CDR3 contains 13 residues. The CDR3 sequence is CASKGLDKETQYF. The CDR3 DNA follows: TGTGCCAGCAAGGGACTAGATAAAGAGACCCAGTACTTC.

The V call is TRBV27, the J call TRBJ1-1; no reliable D call. Trimming stripped 2 bases from V and 5 bases from J, with 9 bases between. The germline gives CDR1 MNHEY, CDR2 SMNVEV (reference sequence). The CDR3 spans 13 residues. As DNA, the CDR3 is TGTGCCAGCAGTTTAATAGGAGTTACTGAAGCTTTCTTT. It specifies CASSLIGVTEAFF.

This clone was seen only a few times. The V call is TRBV5-1, the J call TRBJ1-1; weak D call: TRBD1 (6 bases). Trimming took 3 bases from V and 1 from J, leaving 10 bases between them. The CDR3 consists of 14 residues. CDR1 and CDR2 (germline): SGHRS, YFSETQ. The CDR3 here is CASSSTTGNTEAFF. In DNA, the CDR3 is TGCGCCAGCAGCTCGACGACAGGGAACACTGAAGCTTTCTTT.

The chain joins TRBV7-2 to TRBJ2-3, with TRBD2 matching over 10 bases. Germline V lookup: CDR1 SGHTA, CDR2 FQGNSA. The CDR3 is made up of 16 amino acids. V lost 5 bases, J lost 5 bases, and 10 bases stayed unmatched. In nucleotides, the CDR3 is TGTGCCAGCAGCACGAGGGCTAGCGGGGGTATAGATACGCAGTATTTT. This translates into CASSTRASGGIDTQYF.